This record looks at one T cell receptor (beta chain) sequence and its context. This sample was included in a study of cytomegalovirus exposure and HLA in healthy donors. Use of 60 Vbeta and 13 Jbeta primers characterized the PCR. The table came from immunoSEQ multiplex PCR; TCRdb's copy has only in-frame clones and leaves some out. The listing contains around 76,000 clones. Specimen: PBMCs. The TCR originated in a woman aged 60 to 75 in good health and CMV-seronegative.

The CDR3 nucleotides read TGTGCCAGCAGTGTAGGGGGCGAGGGGCCCAGTTCACCCCTCCACTTT. This encodes CASSVGGEGPSSPLHF. The chain has TRBV2 and TRBJ1-6; 7 nucleotides match TRBD1. Germline CDR1 is SNHLY and CDR2 is FYNNEI. This CDR3 region has 16 residues. With 4 bases clipped from V and 9 bases from J, the junction kept 12 bases outside the gene matches.